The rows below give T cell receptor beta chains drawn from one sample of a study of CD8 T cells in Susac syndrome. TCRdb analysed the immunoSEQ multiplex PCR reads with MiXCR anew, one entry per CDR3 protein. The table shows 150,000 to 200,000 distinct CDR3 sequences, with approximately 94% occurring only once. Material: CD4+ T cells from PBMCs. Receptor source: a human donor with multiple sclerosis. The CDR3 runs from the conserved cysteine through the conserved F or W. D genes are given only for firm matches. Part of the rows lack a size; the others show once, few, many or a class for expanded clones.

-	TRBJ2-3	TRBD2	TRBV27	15	TGTGCCAGCAGAACGAGGGAAAGGGCCGCGGGAGGGGTGTATTTT	CASRTRERAAGGVYF
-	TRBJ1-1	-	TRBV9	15	TGTGCCAGCAGCGTAGGAGTAGGGGTAGGTACTGAAGCTTTCTTT	CASSVGVGVGTEAFF
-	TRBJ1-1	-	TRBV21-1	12	TGTGCCAGCAGCGTCAGGGAATCTGAAGCTTTCTTT	CASSVRESEAFF
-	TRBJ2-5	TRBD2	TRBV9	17	TGTGCCAGCAGCCTCGGTCAGTTAGCGGGAGCTCAAGAGACCCAGTACTTC	CASSLGQLAGAQETQYF
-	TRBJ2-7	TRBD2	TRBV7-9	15	TGTGCCAGCAGCTTATTGGGCGGGAGGCGGGACGAGCAGTACTTC	CASSLLGGRRDEQYF
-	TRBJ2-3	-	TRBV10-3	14	TGTGCCATCAGTGAGCCATCCGGGGGAGATACGCAGTATTTT	CAISEPSGGDTQYF
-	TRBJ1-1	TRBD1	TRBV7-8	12	TGTGCCAGCAGCTTCGGACAGGGTAAAGCTTTCTTT	CASSFGQGKAFF
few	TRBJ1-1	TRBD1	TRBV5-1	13	TGTGCCAGCTCACCAGGGGGGAACACTGAAGCTTTCTTT	CASSPGGNTEAFF
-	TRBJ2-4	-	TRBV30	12	TGTGCCTGGAGCCCGGGGCAAAACATTCAGTACTTC	CAWSPGQNIQYF
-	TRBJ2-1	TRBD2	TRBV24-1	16	TGTGCCACCAGTGATGCTCTAGCGGGAGTCTACAATGAGCAGTTCTTC	CATSDALAGVYNEQFF
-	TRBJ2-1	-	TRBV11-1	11	TGTGCCAGCAGCCGTGGAGGTGAGCAGTTCTTC	CASSRGGEQFF
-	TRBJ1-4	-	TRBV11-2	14	TGTGCCAGCAGCGGCATCCGGGGTGATGAAAAACTGTTTTTT	CASSGIRGDEKLFF
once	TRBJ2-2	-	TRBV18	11	TGTGCCAGCTCAATAACGGGGGAGCTGTTTTTT	CASSITGELFF
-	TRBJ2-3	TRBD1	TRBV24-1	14	TGTGCCACCAATGATCCACAGGGGGCAGATACGCAGTATTTT	CATNDPQGADTQYF
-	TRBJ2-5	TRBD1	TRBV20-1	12	TGCAGTGCTCCGGACAGGGTAGAGACCCAGTACTTC	CSAPDRVETQYF
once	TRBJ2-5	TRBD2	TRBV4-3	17	TGCGCCAGCAGCCAAGAGACGGGACTAGGCCTTCGTGGGACCCAGTACTTC	CASSQETGLGLRGTQYF
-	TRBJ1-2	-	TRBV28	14	TGTGCCAGCGCTGGGACGGAATCGAACTATGGCTACACCTTC	CASAGTESNYGYTF
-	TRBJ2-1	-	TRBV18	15	TGTGCCAGCTCACCTAGTATCGCTGAGGTGGCTGAGCAGTTCTTC	CASSPSIAEVAEQFF
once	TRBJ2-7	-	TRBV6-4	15	TGTGCCAGCAGCAGTTCAGCACAGGGAATTCGTGAGCAGTACTTC	CASSSSAQGIREQYF
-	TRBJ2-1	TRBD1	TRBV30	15	TGTGCCTGGAGTGTGGACAGGGGGCGATTTAATGAGCAGTTCTTC	CAWSVDRGRFNEQFF
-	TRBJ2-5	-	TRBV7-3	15	TGTGCCAGCAGCCCAACCGGGACTCCCCAAGAGACCCAGTACTTC	CASSPTGTPQETQYF
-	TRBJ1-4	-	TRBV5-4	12	TGTGCCAGCAGCCTAAATAATGAAAAACTGTTTTTT	CASSLNNEKLFF
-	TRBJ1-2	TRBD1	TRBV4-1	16	TGCGCCAGCAGCCAAGTGTTTAGGGGGCGCATCTATGGCTACACCTTC	CASSQVFRGRIYGYTF
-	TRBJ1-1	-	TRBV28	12	TGTGCCAGCAGTTTAAGGGGGGCTGAAGCTTTCTTT	CASSLRGAEAFF
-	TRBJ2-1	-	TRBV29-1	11	TGCAGCGCTGGGAGAGCGGAAAGGCAGTTCTTC	CSAGRAERQFF
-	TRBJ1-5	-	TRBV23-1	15	TGCGCCAGCAGTCGGGACGGGACACGGGGTCAGCCCCAGCATTTT	CASSRDGTRGQPQHF
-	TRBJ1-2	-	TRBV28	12	TGTGCCAGCAGCCTATTTAACTATGGCTACACCTTC	CASSLFNYGYTF
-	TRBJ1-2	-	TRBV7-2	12	TGTGCCAGCAGCTTAGCGGTCAGCGGCTACACCTTC	CASSLAVSGYTF
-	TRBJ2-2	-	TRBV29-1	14	TGCAGCGCTGGCGGGACACCCAACACCGGGGAGCTGTTTTTT	CSAGGTPNTGELFF
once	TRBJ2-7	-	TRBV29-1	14	TGCAGCGTTGAAGATCAGAAAGGATACTTGGGGCAGTACTTC	CSVEDQKGYLGQYF
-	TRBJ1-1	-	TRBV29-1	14	TGCAGCGTTCGTAGGGGATGGGCGAACACTGAAGCTTTCTTT	CSVRRGWANTEAFF
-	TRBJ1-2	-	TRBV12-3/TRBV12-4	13	TGTGCCAGCAGCTCCGCCATTAGGGCTGGCTACACCTTC	CASSSAIRAGYTF
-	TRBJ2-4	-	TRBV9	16	TGTGCCAGCAGCGTAGGGTGGACAGATTCCTTGAACATTCAGTACTTC	CASSVGWTDSLNIQYF
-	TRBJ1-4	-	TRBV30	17	TGTGCCTGGAGACCGAACCACCCTCCGGGGGTGGGGGAAAAACTGTTTTTT	CAWRPNHPPGVGEKLFF
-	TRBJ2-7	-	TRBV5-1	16	TGCGCCAGCAGCTTAGGCCTACTTGGGGGAGCCTACGAGCAGTACTTC	CASSLGLLGGAYEQYF
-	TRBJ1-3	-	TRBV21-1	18	TGTGCCAGCAGCAAAACGGACCGGGGCAGATTTAAATGGGACACCATATATTTT	CASSKTDRGRFKWDTIYF
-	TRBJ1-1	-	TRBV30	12	TGTGCCTGGACTTGGGGGAGCTCTGAAGCTTTCTTT	CAWTWGSSEAFF
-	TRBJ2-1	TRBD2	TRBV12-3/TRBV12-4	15	TGTGCCAGCAGTTTATCATCAGCGGGAGGGAATGAGCAGTTCTTC	CASSLSSAGGNEQFF
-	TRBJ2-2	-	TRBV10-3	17	TGTGCCATCAGTGAGTCTGAAGGCAGGGTGAACACCGGGGAGCTGTTTTTT	CAISESEGRVNTGELFF
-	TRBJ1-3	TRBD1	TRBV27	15	TGTGCCAGCAGTCGAGACCGGGACAGAGGAAACACCATATATTTT	CASSRDRDRGNTIYF
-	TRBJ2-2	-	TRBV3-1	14	TGTGCCAGCAGGCCACAGGGTAACACCGGGGAGCTGTTTTTT	CASRPQGNTGELFF
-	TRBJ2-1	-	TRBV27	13	TGTGCCAGCCGTGAAGTCGCCTACAATGAGCAGTTCTTC	CASREVAYNEQFF
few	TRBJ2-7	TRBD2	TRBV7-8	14	TGTGCCAGCAGCTTTCGGCTAGCGGGATACGAGCAGTACTTC	CASSFRLAGYEQYF
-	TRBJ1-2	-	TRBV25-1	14	TGTGCCAGCAGTGAATGGGTGGATTCTTATGGCTACACCTTC	CASSEWVDSYGYTF
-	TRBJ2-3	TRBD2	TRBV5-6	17	TGTGCCAGCAGCCCCAGACTAGCGGCCCGCAGGACAGATACGCAGTATTTT	CASSPRLAARRTDTQYF
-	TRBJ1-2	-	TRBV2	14	TGTGCCAGCAGTGAGTGGAGGGTTCACTATGGCTACACCTTC	CASSEWRVHYGYTF
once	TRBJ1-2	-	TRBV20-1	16	TGCAGTGCCAGCCCCAGGTCCATCCTCGCTAACTATGGCTACACCTTC	CSASPRSILANYGYTF
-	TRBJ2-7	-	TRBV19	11	TGTGCCAGTAGTAGGGGGAACGAGCAGTACTTC	CASSRGNEQYF
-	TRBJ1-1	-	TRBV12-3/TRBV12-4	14	TGTGCCAGCACTGTAGGGCAGCCGAACACTGAAGCTTTCTTT	CASTVGQPNTEAFF
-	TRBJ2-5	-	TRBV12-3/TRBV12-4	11	TGTGCCAGCAGCAACGAGGGGACCCAGTACTTC	CASSNEGTQYF
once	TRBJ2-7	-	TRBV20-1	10	TGCAGTGCCGAAAATTACGAGCAGTACTTC	CSAENYEQYF
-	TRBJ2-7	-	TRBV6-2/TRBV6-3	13	TGTGCCAGCAGTTCTCGCCGGACCTACGAGCAGTACTTC	CASSSRRTYEQYF
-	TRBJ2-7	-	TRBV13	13	TGTGCCAGCAGTCCCGGGAGTCGCTACGAGCAGTACTTC	CASSPGSRYEQYF
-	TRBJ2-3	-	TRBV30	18	TGTGCCTGGAGTGTTAGAGCAACCGGGACCCTAGACTCAGATACGCAGTATTTT	CAWSVRATGTLDSDTQYF
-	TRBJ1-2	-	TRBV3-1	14	TGTGCCAGCAGCCAAGTTATACAGGGCGAAGGCTACACCTTC	CASSQVIQGEGYTF